A single sample gave rise to the 26 T cell receptor beta chains below, sequenced in a study of radiotherapy plus CTLA-4 blockade in lung cancer. Profiling relied on immunoSEQ multiplex PCR, and the TCRdb table lists in-frame clones only, not all of them. Of under 20,000 clones in the sample, around 86% were seen once. The starting material was peripheral blood, obtained from a patient treated with radiotherapy plus ipilimumab. These receptors were taken from a human donor with non-small cell lung cancer whose response to radiotherapy plus ipilimumab could not be evaluated.

The chain is built from TRBV11-2 and TRBJ2-3, with D possibly matching TRBD2 (6 bases). V shed 5 bases and J shed 5 bases, with 14 bases lying between them. Germline values: CDR1 SGHAT, CDR2 FQNNGV. This CDR3 has 14 residues. The CDR3 region is CASSRSVRGDTQYF. Here the CDR3 DNA reads TGTGCCAGCAGCCGTAGCGTGCGGGGAGATACGCAGTATTTT.

This sequence joins TRBV28 and TRBJ2-1; D is uncertain. Trimming took 1 base from V and 8 from J, leaving 9 bases between them. Germline CDR1 and CDR2: MDHEN and SYDVKM. The CDR3 extends over 13 amino acids. The CDR3 bases are TGTGCCAGCAGTTTATCTAGGAGCGATGAGCAGTTCTTC. Translation: CASSLSRSDEQFF.

The chain couples TRBV5-1 to TRBJ2-3; 7 nucleotides agree with TRBD1. J was trimmed by 1 base and V by 4 bases; bases with no gene match: 3. CDR3 length equals 14 residues. Germline values: CDR1 SGHRS, CDR2 YFSETQ. CDR3 DNA sequence: TGCGCCAGCAGCCCCGGACAGGGCACAGATACGCAGTATTTT. It translates to CASSPGQGTDTQYF.

The J gene is TRBJ1-6, the V gene TRBV5-1; TRBD1 matches at 9 bases. Germline values: CDR1 SGHRS, CDR2 YFSETQ. The CDR3 spans 15 residues. Trimming removed 5 bases from V and 7 bases from J; junction bases left unmatched: 7. The CDR3 loop reads CASRASGQGNSPLHF. The CDR3 bases are TGCGCCAGCAGGGCCTCGGGACAGGGAAATTCACCCCTCCACTTT. The whole variable domain, remainder taken from reference TRBV5-1 and TRBJ1-6, is KAGVTQTPRYLIKTRGQQVTLSCSPISGHRSVSWYQQTPGQGLQFLFEYFSETQRNKGNFPGRFSGRQFSNSRSEMNVSTLELGDSALYLCASRASGQGNSPLHFGNGTRLTVT.

This chain joins TRBV27 and TRBJ2-7, with 10 bases fitting TRBD1. V trimming: 5 bases; J trimming: 0 bases; junction bases outside the gene matches: 4. The CDR3 runs 15 residues. Germline-derived CDR1 and CDR2 are MNHEY and SMNVEV (reference sequence). The CDR3 reads CASSQTGGRSYEQYF. CDR3 DNA: TGTGCCAGCAGTCAGACAGGGGGCCGCTCCTACGAGCAGTACTTC.

This clone was found once. This sequence joins TRBV29-1 and TRBJ2-2, with a weak D call TRBD2 (5 bases). CDR3 length: 13 residues. With 4 bases removed from V and 2 bases from J, the gap between germline ends came to 8 bases. CDR1 and CDR2 (germline): SQVTM, ANQGSEA. The CDR3 here is CSVGESNTGELFF. In DNA form, the CDR3 reads TGCAGCGTTGGGGAGAGTAACACCGGGGAGCTGTTTTTT.

The chain recombines TRBV19 with TRBJ2-7; 7 bases line up with TRBD2. The CDR3 spans 15 residues. The trim removed 6 bases at V and 2 bases at J, leaving 10 bases unmatched. Germline CDR1 and CDR2: LNHDA and SQIVND (reference sequence). In DNA, the CDR3 is TGTGCCAGTAGGGAGACTACCGGGGGGACCTACGAGCAGTACTTC. It codes for CASRETTGGTYEQYF.

The rearrangement joins TRBV2 to TRBJ2-7, with D maybe TRBD1 (5 bases). Germline loops: CDR1 SNHLY, CDR2 FYNNEI. The CDR3 covers 12 residues. Trimming shortened V by 4 bases and J by 6 bases, and 10 bases separated the two germline ends. The CDR3 loop is CASSGGRGEQYF. As DNA, the CDR3 is TGTGCCAGCAGTGGGGGTAGGGGCGAGCAGTACTTC.

This chain links TRBV11-2 with TRBJ2-1; 8 bases match TRBD2. The CDR3 sequence is 15 residues long. Germline CDR1 is SGHAT and CDR2 is FQNNGV. The J segment lost 4 bases and the V segment lost 6 bases, leaving 8 bases of the junction unmatched. The CDR3 DNA sequence: TGTGCCAGCAGACCAAGCGGGAGAGGTTACAATGAGCAGTTCTTC. Amino acid sequence: CASRPSGRGYNEQFF.

This clone has only one observation. J is TRBJ2-1 and V is TRBV19; 8 bases align to TRBD2. Per germline, CDR1 LNHDA and CDR2 SQIVND (reference sequence). The CDR3 is 15 residues long. The ends lost 4 bases at V and 9 bases at J; junction bases unmatched: 11. CDR3 nucleotide sequence: TGTGCCAGTAGTAATGTTGCAGCGGGAGCAAGTGAGCAGTTCTTC. The encoded protein is CASSNVAAGASEQFF.

The chain recombines TRBV4-1 with TRBJ2-3; 7 nucleotides agree with TRBD1. The V and J ends lost 3 bases and 4 bases, in that order; junction bases with no gene match: 4. The germline CDR1 and CDR2 sequences are MGHRA and YSYEKL. The CDR3 loop spans 14 amino acids. CDR3 in DNA: TGCGCCAGCAGCCAGCGACAGGGCGCAGATACGCAGTATTTT. Residues: CASSQRQGADTQYF.

V gene TRBV10-1 combines with J gene TRBJ2-2; 10 bases are a match to TRBD1. CDR3 length: 16 residues. The germline gives CDR1 WNHNN, CDR2 SYGVQD (reference sequence). J was trimmed by 4 bases and V by 2 bases; bases with no gene match: 4. The CDR3 DNA sequence: TGCGCCAGCAGTGAGGGGACAGGGGTCGGCACCGGGGAGCTGTTTTTT. Encoded protein: CASSEGTGVGTGELFF.

The chain combines TRBV7-9 with TRBJ2-1; 11 bases fit TRBD2. This CDR3 contains 18 residues. CDR1 and CDR2 from the germline V gene are SEHNR and FQNEAQ (reference sequence). After removal of 6 bases from V and 4 bases from J, the junction contained 14 bases not matched to a gene. CDR3 loop: CASSTPRLAGGLYNEQFF. Here the CDR3 DNA reads TGTGCCAGCAGTACCCCCCGGCTAGCGGGAGGTTTATACAATGAGCAGTTCTTC.

The table lists this clone with a few counts. The V call is TRBV4-2, the J call TRBJ1-6; a weak D match, TRBD1 (5 bases). The CDR3 totals 15 residues. V dropped 4 bases and J dropped 9 bases, with 16 bases sitting between them. Germline CDR1 LGHNA, CDR2 YNFKEQ. Written as DNA, the CDR3 is TGTGCCAGCAGCCGCTCGGGGGTTATGACTTCACCCCTCCACTTT. Amino acid sequence: CASSRSGVMTSPLHF.

The genes are TRBV5-1 and TRBJ2-1; no clear D gene. Per the germline V gene, CDR1 is SGHRS and CDR2 is YFSETQ. V dropped 1 base and J dropped 7 bases, with 12 bases sitting between them. The CDR3 is 14 residues long. The CDR3 nucleotides are TGCGCCAGCAGCTTGTTAGAAAATAGTAATGAGCAGTTCTTC. Its translation: CASSLLENSNEQFF.

The chain carries TRBV6-4 and TRBJ1-2; D not certain. The V end was cut by 7 bases, the J end by 6 bases, with 9 bases between. The CDR3 length is 11 residues. Germline CDR1 reads MRHNA; CDR2 reads SNTAGT. As DNA, the CDR3 is TGTGCCAGCAAGGACGGGGATGGCTACACCTTC. Its protein product is CASKDGDGYTF.

The V gene is TRBV5-6, the J gene TRBJ2-7; D ambiguous. The V end was cut by 7 bases, the J end by 3 bases, with 14 bases between. CDR3 length: 13 amino acids. Germline lookup yields CDR1 SGHDT and CDR2 YYEEEE. The CDR3 sequence is CASYQRNYYEQYF. The CDR3 region has the DNA TGTGCCAGCTATCAACGTAACTACTACGAGCAGTACTTC. Combining the CDR3 with reference TRBV5-6 and TRBJ2-7 gives the whole variable domain DAGVTQSPTHLIKTRGQQVTLRCSPKSGHDTVSWYQQALGQGPQFIFQYYEEEERQRGNFPDRFSGHQFPNYSSELNVNALLLGDSALYLCASYQRNYYEQYFGPGTRLTVT.

This chain joins TRBV7-9 and TRBJ2-3, with a tentative D call TRBD1 (6 bases). V was cut by 5 bases and J by 1 base, with 16 bases left in between. The CDR3 is made up of 16 amino acids. Germline loops: CDR1 SEHNR, CDR2 FQNEAQ (reference sequence). In DNA form, the CDR3 reads TGTGCCAGCAGCCCTGGGGTCAGGGGCGGCACAGATACGCAGTATTTT. It translates to CASSPGVRGGTDTQYF.

The chain has TRBV6-1 and TRBJ1-5; tentatively, D is TRBD1 (5 bases). V lost 6 bases and J 3 bases, leaving 15 bases between the germline ends. The CDR3 sequence is 15 residues long. CDR1 and CDR2 (germline): MNHNS, SASEGT. CDR3 residues: CASSPGTGDNQPQHF. CDR3 nucleotides: TGTGCCAGCAGCCCCGGGACGGGGGACAATCAGCCCCAGCATTTT.

This clone came up a few times. The CDR3 nucleotides are TGTGCCAGCAGCTTATCCACCAGGAATTCACCCCTCCACTTT. Translation gives CASSLSTRNSPLHF. This rearrangement joins TRBV7-9 to TRBJ1-6; D gene uncertain. The CDR3 contains 14 residues. Per germline, CDR1 SEHNR and CDR2 FQNEAQ (reference sequence). V lost 2 bases to trimming and J lost 7 bases, with 9 bases between them.

The chain links TRBV19 to TRBJ1-6; 7 bases line up with TRBD1. The trim removed 5 bases at V and 8 bases at J, leaving 12 bases unmatched. The CDR3 is 16 residues long. Per germline, CDR1 LNHDA and CDR2 SQIVND (reference sequence). The CDR3 reads CASSPQGRDSYSPLHF. The CDR3 nucleotides read TGTGCCAGTAGTCCCCAGGGGCGGGACAGCTATTCACCCCTCCACTTT.

The chain combines TRBV11-1 with TRBJ2-7; 7 bases are a match to TRBD1. J was trimmed by 3 bases and V by 6 bases; bases with no gene match: 8. In germline, CDR1 is SGHAT, CDR2 FQDESV (reference sequence). This CDR3 contains 14 residues. The CDR3 sequence is CASSPRTGNYEQYF. For the CDR3, the DNA is TGTGCCAGCAGTCCTCGGACAGGAAACTACGAGCAGTACTTC. Looking up the rest from reference TRBV11-1 and TRBJ2-7 gives the full variable domain: EAEVAQSPRYKITEKSQAVAFWCDPISGHATLYWYRQILGQGPELLVQFQDESVVDDSQLPKDRFSAERLKGVDSTLKIQPAELGDSAMYLCASSPRTGNYEQYFGPGTRLTVT.

This chain connects TRBV7-3 to TRBJ1-3; D is undetermined. The CDR3 is 15 residues long. V was trimmed by 2 bases and J by 2 bases, leaving 10 bases between them. In germline, CDR1 is SGHTA, CDR2 FQGTGA. CDR3 sequence: CASSLGPGTGNTIYF. The CDR3 coding sequence is TGTGCCAGCAGCTTAGGACCGGGAACTGGAAACACCATATATTTT. The complete variable domain, with remaining parts taken from reference TRBV7-3 and TRBJ1-3, reads GAGVSQTPSNKVTEKGKYVELRCDPISGHTALYWYRQSLGQGPEFLIYFQGTGAADDSGLPNDRFFAVRPEGSVSTLKIQRTERGDSAVYLCASSLGPGTGNTIYFGEGSWLTVV.

The chain is built from TRBV4-3 and TRBJ2-5; D perhaps matches TRBD1 (6 bases). Per the germline V gene, CDR1 is LGHNA and CDR2 is YSLEER. The length of the CDR3 is 17 residues. V was shortened by 0 bases and J by 5 bases, with 19 bases between the two germline ends. The CDR3, as DNA: TGCGCCAGCAGCCAAGATGGCCGAACAGGGCTGGGGGAGACCCAGTACTTC. Its protein product is CASSQDGRTGLGETQYF.

The V and J genes are TRBV7-8 and TRBJ2-5; 8 nucleotides agree with TRBD2. Germline V gives CDR1 SGHVS, CDR2 FQNEAQ. This CDR3 has 13 amino acids. With V trimmed by 4 bases and J by 4 bases, 2 bases remained unmatched. The CDR3 loop reads CASSSGGRETQYF. CDR3 nucleotides: TGTGCCAGCAGCTCGGGAGGGCGAGAGACCCAGTACTTC. The full variable domain, its missing parts supplied by reference TRBV7-8 and TRBJ2-5, is GAGVSQSPRYKVAKRGQDVALRCDPISGHVSLFWYQQALGQGPEFLTYFQNEAQLDKSGLPSDRFFAERPEGSVSTLKIQRTQQEDSAVYLCASSSGGRETQYFGPGTRLLVL.

The chain combines TRBV6-5 with TRBJ2-5; D unclear. The CDR3 contains 12 residues. The germline V and J ends were trimmed by 8 bases and 0 bases, with 7 bases remaining between them. Germline CDR1 MNHEY, CDR2 SVGAGI. The CDR3 DNA sequence: TGTGCCAGCCAACGGGACCAAGAGACCCAGTACTTC. As protein: CASQRDQETQYF.